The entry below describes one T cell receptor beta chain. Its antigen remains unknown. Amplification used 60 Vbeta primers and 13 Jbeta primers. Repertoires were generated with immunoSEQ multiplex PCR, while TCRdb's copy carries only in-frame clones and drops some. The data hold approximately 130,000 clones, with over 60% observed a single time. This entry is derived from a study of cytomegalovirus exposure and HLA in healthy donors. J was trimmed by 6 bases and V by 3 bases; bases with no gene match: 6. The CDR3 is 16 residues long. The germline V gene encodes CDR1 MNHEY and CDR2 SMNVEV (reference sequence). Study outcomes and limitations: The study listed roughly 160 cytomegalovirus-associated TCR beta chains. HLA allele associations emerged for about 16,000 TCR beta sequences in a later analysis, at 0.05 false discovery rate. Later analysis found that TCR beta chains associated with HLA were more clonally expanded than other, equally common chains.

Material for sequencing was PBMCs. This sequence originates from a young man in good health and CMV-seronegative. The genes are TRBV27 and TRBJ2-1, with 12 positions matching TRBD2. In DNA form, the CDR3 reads TGTGCCAGCAGTTTGCTTTCTAGCGGGAGGGCCAATGAGCAGTTCTTC. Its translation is CASSLLSSGRANEQFF.